The text below deals with one T cell receptor (beta chain). This sample was included in a study of blood T cell repertoires in COVID-19. Original processing notes: Estimated nucleated cell counts came from reference gene primer amplification. Measured with immunoSEQ multiplex PCR; TCRdb has only the in-frame clones, and not every one. V and J calls and clone size are as listed in that table; D and trimming were resolved from the DNA. The sample lists 300,000 to 450,000 clones; about 87% were seen once. The CDR3 consists of 16 residues. The germline V gene has CDR1 MGHRA and CDR2 YSYEKL. Trimming took 0 bases from V and 4 from J; bases not matched to a gene: 5.

The V and J genes are TRBV4-1 and TRBJ1-1, with 10 bases identical to TRBD1. This receptor was obtained from a woman aged 55-69 years with COVID-19, enrolled during active disease. Material for sequencing was peripheral blood. CDR3 DNA: TGCGCCAGCAGCCAAGACAAAAGGACAGGGGGCACTGAAGCTTTCTTT. This translates into CASSQDKRTGGTEAFF.